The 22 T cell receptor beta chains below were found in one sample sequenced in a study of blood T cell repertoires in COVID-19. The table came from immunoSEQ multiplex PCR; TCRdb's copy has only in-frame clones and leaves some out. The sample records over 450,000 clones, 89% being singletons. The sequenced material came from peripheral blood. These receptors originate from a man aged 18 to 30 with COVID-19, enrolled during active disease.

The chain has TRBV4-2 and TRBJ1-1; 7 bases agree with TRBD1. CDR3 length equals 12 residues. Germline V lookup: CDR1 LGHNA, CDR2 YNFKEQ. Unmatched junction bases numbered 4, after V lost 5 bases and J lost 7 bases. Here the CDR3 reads CASSSGTVEAFF. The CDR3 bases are TGTGCCAGCAGCTCTGGGACAGTTGAAGCTTTCTTT.

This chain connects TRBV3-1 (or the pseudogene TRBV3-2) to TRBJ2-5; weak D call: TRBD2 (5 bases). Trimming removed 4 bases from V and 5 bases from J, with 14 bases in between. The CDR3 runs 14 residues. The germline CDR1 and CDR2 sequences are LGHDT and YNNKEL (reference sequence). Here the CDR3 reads CASSRRGAEETQYF. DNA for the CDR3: TGTGCCAGCAGCCGACGTGGAGCGGAGGAGACCCAGTACTTC.

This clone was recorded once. The CDR3 DNA reads TGTGCCAGCAGTAGGACAGACCGACCATACGAGCAGTACTTC. Protein: CASSRTDRPYEQYF. This chain joins TRBV6-5 and TRBJ2-7; TRBD1 might be the D (6 bases). CDR3 length equals 14 residues. Per germline, CDR1 MNHEY and CDR2 SVGAGI. V shed 5 bases and J shed 4 bases, with 15 bases lying between them.

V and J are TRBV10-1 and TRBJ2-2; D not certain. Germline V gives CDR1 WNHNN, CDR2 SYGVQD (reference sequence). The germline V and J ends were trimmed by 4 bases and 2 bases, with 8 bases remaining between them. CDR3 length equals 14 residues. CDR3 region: CASSASDNTGELFF. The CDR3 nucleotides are TGCGCCAGCAGTGCCTCAGATAACACCGGGGAGCTGTTTTTT.

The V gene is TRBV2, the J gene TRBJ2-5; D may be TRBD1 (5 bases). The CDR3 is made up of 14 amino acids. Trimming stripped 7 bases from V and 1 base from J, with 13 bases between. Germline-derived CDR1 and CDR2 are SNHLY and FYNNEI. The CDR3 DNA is TGTGCCAGCACAAAGACAGATCCCCAAGAGACCCAGTACTTC. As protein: CASTKTDPQETQYF.

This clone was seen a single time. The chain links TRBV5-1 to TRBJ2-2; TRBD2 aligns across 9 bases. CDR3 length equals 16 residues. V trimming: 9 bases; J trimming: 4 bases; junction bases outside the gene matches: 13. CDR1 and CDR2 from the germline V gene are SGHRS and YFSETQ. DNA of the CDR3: TGCGCCACCTCGACTTTTGCTAGCGGGGTCACCGGGGAGCTGTTTTTT. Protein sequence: CATSTFASGVTGELFF.

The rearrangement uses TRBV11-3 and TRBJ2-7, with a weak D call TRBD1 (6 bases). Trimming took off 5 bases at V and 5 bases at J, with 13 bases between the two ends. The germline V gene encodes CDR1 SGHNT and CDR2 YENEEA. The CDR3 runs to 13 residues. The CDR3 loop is CASSLTGTNEQYF. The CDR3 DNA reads TGTGCCAGCAGCCTAACCGGGACAAACGAGCAGTACTTC.

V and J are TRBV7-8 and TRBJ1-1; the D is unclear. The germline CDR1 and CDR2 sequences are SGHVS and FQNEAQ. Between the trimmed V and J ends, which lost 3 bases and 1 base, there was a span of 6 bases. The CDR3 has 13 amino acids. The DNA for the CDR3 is TGTGCCAGCAGCTTGAACAAGAACACTGAAGCTTTCTTT. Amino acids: CASSLNKNTEAFF.

The CDR3, as DNA: TGCGCCAGCAGGGATCTAGCGGGCTACGAGCAGTACTTC. It translates to CASRDLAGYEQYF. The rearrangement joins TRBV23-1 to TRBJ2-7; 8 nucleotides match TRBD2. TRBV23-1 is assigned to the ORF class and has an uncertain function. There are 13 residues in the CDR3. J was trimmed by 3 bases and V by 6 bases; bases with no gene match: 4.

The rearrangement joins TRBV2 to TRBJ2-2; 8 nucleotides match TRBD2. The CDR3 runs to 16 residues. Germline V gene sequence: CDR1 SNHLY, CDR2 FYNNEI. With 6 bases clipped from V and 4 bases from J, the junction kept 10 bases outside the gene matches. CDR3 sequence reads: CASRSQGLGTTGELFF. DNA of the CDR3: TGTGCCAGCAGATCCCAGGGACTAGGAACCACCGGGGAGCTGTTTTTT.

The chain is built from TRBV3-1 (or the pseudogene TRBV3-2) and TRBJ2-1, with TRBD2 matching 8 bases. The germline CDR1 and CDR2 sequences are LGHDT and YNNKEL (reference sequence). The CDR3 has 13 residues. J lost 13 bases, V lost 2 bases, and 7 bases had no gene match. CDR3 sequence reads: CASSQPSSGRQFF. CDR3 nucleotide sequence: TGTGCCAGCAGCCAACCCTCTAGCGGGCGCCAGTTCTTC.

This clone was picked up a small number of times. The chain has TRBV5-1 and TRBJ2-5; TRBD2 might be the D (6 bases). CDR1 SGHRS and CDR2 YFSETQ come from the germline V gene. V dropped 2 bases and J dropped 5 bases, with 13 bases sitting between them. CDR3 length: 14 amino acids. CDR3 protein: CASSFGGAEETQYF. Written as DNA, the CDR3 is TGCGCCAGCAGCTTTGGAGGGGCCGAGGAGACCCAGTACTTC.

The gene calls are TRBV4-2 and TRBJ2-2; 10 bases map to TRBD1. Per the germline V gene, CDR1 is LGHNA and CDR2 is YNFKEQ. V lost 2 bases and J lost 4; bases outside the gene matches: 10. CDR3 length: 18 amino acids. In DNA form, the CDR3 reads TGTGCCAGCAGCCAACCTGGCGGACAGGGGGATATCACCGGGGAGCTGTTTTTT. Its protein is CASSQPGGQGDITGELFF.

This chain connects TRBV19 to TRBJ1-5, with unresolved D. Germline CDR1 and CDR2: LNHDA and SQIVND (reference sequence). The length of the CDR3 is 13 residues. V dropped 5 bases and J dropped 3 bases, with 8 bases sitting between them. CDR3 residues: CASSLTYNQPQHF. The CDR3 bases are TGTGCCAGTAGTCTCACTTACAATCAGCCCCAGCATTTT.

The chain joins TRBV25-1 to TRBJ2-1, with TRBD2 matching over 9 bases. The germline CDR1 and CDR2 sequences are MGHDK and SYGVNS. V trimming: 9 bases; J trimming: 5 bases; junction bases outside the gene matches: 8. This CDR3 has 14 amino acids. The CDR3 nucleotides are TGTGCCAGGACCGGGACTAGCCGTAACAATGAGCAGTTCTTC. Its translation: CARTGTSRNNEQFF.

CDR3 DNA sequence: TGTGCCAGCAGCCAAGGACAGGGAGTAGACACTGAAGCTTTCTTT. It is translated as CASSQGQGVDTEAFF. The chain couples TRBV4-2 to TRBJ1-1; TRBD1 matches at 7 bases. The CDR3 contains 15 residues. V trimming: 1 base; J trimming: 3 bases; junction bases outside the gene matches: 5. Germline CDR1 is LGHNA and CDR2 is YNFKEQ.

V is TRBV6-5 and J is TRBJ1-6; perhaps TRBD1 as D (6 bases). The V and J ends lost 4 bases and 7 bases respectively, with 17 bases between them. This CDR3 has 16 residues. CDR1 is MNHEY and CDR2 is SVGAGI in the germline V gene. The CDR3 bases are TGTGCCAGCAGTTCATCCCTCCGGGACAACAATTCACCCCTCCACTTT. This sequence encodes CASSSSLRDNNSPLHF.

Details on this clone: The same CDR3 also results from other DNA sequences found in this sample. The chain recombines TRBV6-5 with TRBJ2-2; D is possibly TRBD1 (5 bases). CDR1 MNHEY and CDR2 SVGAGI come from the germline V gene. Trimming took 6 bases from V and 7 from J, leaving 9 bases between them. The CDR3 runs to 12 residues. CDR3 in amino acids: CASSQGGGELFF. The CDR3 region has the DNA TGTGCCAGCAGCCAGGGCGGCGGGGAGCTGTTTTTT.

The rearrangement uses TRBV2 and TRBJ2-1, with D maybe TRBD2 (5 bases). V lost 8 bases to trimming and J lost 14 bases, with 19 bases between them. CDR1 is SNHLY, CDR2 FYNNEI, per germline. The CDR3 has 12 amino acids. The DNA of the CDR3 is TGTGCCAGCTCCTACGGCCCAATGCGGGAGTTCTTC. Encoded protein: CASSYGPMREFF.

CDR3 nucleotides: TGTGCCAGCAGTTTAGGCCTAGCCACAGATACGCAGTATTTT. As protein: CASSLGLATDTQYF. V and J are TRBV27 and TRBJ2-3, with D possibly being TRBD2 (5 bases). The germline gives CDR1 MNHEY, CDR2 SMNVEV (reference sequence). V dropped 2 bases and J dropped 2 bases, with 8 bases sitting between them. This CDR3 has 14 residues.

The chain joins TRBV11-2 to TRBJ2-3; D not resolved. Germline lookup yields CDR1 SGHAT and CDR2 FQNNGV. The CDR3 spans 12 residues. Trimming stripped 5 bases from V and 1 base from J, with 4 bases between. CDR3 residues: CASSHRTDTQYF. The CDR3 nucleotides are TGTGCCAGCAGCCATCGCACAGATACGCAGTATTTT.

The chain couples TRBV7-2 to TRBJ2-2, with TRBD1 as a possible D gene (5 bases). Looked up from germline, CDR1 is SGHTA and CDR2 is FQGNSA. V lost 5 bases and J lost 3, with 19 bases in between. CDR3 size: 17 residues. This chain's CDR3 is CASSLLIRARDTGELFF. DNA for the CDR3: TGTGCCAGCAGCCTGTTAATCAGGGCCAGGGACACCGGGGAGCTGTTTTTT. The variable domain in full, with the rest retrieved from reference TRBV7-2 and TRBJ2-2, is GAGVSQSPSNKVTEKGKDVELRCDPISGHTALYWYRQSLGQGLEFLIYFQGNSAPDKSGLPSDRFSAERTGGSVSTLTIQRTQQEDSAVYLCASSLLIRARDTGELFFGEGSRLTVL.